This TCR beta chain was documented in a study of T cells in tumors and immune-related adverse events. The protocol was immunoSEQ multiplex PCR, while the TCRdb copy is restricted to in-frame clones and leaves out a portion. The sample includes about 8,600 clones, 85% to 95% seen only once; the top ten take around 2.3%. The CDR3 is 15 amino acids. The trim removed 2 bases at V and 7 bases at J, leaving 5 bases unmatched. CDR1 SGHTA and CDR2 FQGNSA come from the germline V gene. The rearrangement links TRBV7-2 to TRBJ2-1; 10 nucleotides line up with TRBD1. This sequence was found in a female donor with metastatic renal cell carcinoma. Sequenced material: lymph node tissue, taken from a patient treated with anti-PD-1 therapy. CDR3 in amino acids: CASSLRQGAGNEQFF. The CDR3 region has the DNA TGTGCCAGCAGCTTAAGACAGGGGGCAGGAAATGAGCAGTTCTTC.